This T cell receptor (beta chain) was sequenced for a study of shared clonotypes between healthy human individuals (dated by TCRdb to the early 2020s). As for the study more broadly: The cohort included a few men and a couple of women between 18 and 49 years of age. For each donor, three plates each were used for CD4 naive and CD4 memory, two plates were used for CD8 naive, and one plate was used for CD8 memory. Blood TCR repertoires of five healthy adults were deeply sequenced to estimate repertoire size and the extent of clonotype sharing between individuals. Libraries were prepared and TCR repertoires were sequenced by different laboratories using diverse techniques, in order to increase sequencing depth and limit assay-specific biases. Per donor, leukapheresis produced somewhere between about 0.9 and 9 billion PBMCs. Points the paper makes about the study in general: Rarefaction of sorted-subset datasets indicated incomplete sequencing despite the large sequencing depth. Sharing across several donors was observed for about 5% of naive CD4, 3.5% of naive CD8, 2.3% of memory CD4, and 0.4% of memory CD8 clonotypes. The small number of donors limited the genetic and exposure-history diversity represented. Sampling was restricted to blood, and TCR repertoires in tissue are likely to differ from TCR repertoires in blood. Clonotypes shared by all four sorted-subset donors showed higher generation probabilities than non-shared clonotypes. Naive subsets generally had larger estimated clonotype richness than memory subsets did. Based on pairwise subsampling, the degree of clonotype sharing among donors was expected to be affected by sequencing depth.

Healthy HIV-negative adults with no recently reported acute infections or vaccinations were included as donors. All donors were Caucasian adults living in Nashville, Tennessee, USA. CD4+ T cells were enriched through magnetic negative selection, after which naive cells were positively selected on CD45RA and the remaining negative fraction served as the memory subset. Blood was obtained by leukapheresis, after which PBMCs were separated by Ficoll-Histopaque density gradient centrifugation and cryopreserved in liquid nitrogen vapor phase. Analytical flow cytometry was used to check the purity and quantity of each magnetically sorted T cell population. From each sorted fraction, genomic DNA was isolated and quantified by UV absorbance on a Nanodrop 2000c. TCR CDR3 regions were amplified from genomic DNA by multiplex PCR using the deep immunoSEQ assay. Extracted genomic DNA from each cell subset was distributed evenly across all wells of several immunoSEQ 96-well plates, and each plate was treated as a replicate. For sorted subsets, about 0.2 ug genomic DNA, equal to some 28,000 T cell genomes, was loaded into each replicate PCR. The purified libraries were quantified using a Qubit 3.0 fluorometer, sized with a Bioanalyzer 2100, and then quantified again using the KAPA Library Quantification kit. Every immunoSEQ 96-well plate was sequenced on a separate single-read 150-cycle Illumina NextSeq 550 flow cell. Per the source publication's procedure: The immunoSEQ output contained only junctional sequences without quality scores, so filtering could not match that applied to full-length reads. To assign V/J genes and CDR3, sequences were annotated against IMGT germline references using PyIR, a Python wrapper for IgBLAST v1.9. Reads with weak V/J assignments (E-value above 1e-6), missing CDR3, stop codons, out-of-frame junctions, or ambiguous translated residues were removed. V3J clonotypes were defined as sequences sharing an identical inferred V gene, J gene, and CDR3 amino acid sequence. To compute the percentage overlap between repertoires, the number of shared unique clonotypes was divided by the size of the smaller repertoire. RTK rarefaction, the Chao1 estimator, and Recon v2.1 estimates of unobserved clonotypes were used to assess repertoire richness. OLGA was used to compute generation probabilities for all TCRbeta clonotypes that the gDNA method yielded from a few donors. TCRdb mirrors the immuneACCESS table, restricted to in-frame sequences. Some clones are absent from its copies; in checked studies, under half trace to an unresolved V gene, and the reason for the others is unknown. The V and J calls and clone size come from that table; D and trimming were worked out from the DNA. Across this sample there are some 1.4 million clones, with roughly 96% seen only once. Roughly 1.2% of the sample is taken by the ten largest.

Trimming removed 7 bases from V and 6 bases from J, leaving 23 bases between the germline ends. Spanning cysteine to phenylalanine, the CDR3 consists of 15 amino acids. The read is trimmed to its CDR3 DNA, 45 bases read in frame from base 1. CDR1 SGHRS and CDR2 YFSETQ are derived from the germline V gene. To note about this clone: Its target antigen remains unknown. Within one base of it there is no much larger clone, and no base qualities were kept.

Sequences were obtained from naive CD4+ T cells sorted from blood. The intended sense of this specimen's cell subset or site label: CD45RA+ positively selected. This clonotype originated in a young man in good health. Recombination connected TRBV5-1 to TRBJ2-7, with the D segment possibly TRBD1 or TRBD2, each aligning over 5 bases. The nucleotide sequence is TGCGCCAGCTCACCTTCCGGGGCCTCATCAGGCGAGCAGTACTTC. Its coded protein is CASSPSGASSGEQYF.